These 11 T cell receptor beta chains originate from one sample sequenced in a study of beta chain features in type 1 diabetes. Study-level points and caveats: In every one of the four CD4+ subsets, TCRB CDR3s were moderately but significantly shorter in Type 1 diabetes patients.

Reverse transcribing all isolated RNA meant expressed TCRB transcripts were sequenced. Produced via immunoSEQ multiplex PCR; TCRdb's table is partial and in-frame only. The sample has approximately 140,000 clones; about 10% are singletons. Their antigens remain unidentified. The sample taken for sequencing was central memory CD4+ T cells from blood. Receptor source: a man younger than 40 with type 1 diabetes.

This clone has a handful of counts. The V and J genes are TRBV7-9 and TRBJ2-1, with 10 positions matching TRBD2. The germline V gene encodes CDR1 SEHNR and CDR2 FQNEAQ (reference sequence). CDR3 length equals 15 residues. Unmatched junction bases numbered 7, after V lost 2 bases and J lost 9 bases. DNA of the CDR3: TGTGCCAGCAGCTTATCTAGCGGGGGAACGAGTGAGCAGTTCTTC. Residues: CASSLSSGGTSEQFF.

This clone was seen more than once but under ten times. V is TRBV28 and J is TRBJ2-7, with 8 nucleotides matching TRBD2. V lost 7 bases, J lost 0 bases, and 11 bases stayed unmatched. The length of the CDR3 is 16 residues. CDR1 is MDHEN and CDR2 is SYDVKM in the germline V gene. CDR3 sequence (DNA): TGTGCCAGCACCTCGGAGGCCACTAGCGGCTCCTACGAGCAGTACTTC. Protein: CASTSEATSGSYEQYF.

This sequence joins TRBV6-5 and TRBJ1-1; the D is unclear. Germline values: CDR1 MNHEY, CDR2 SVGAGI. The V end was cut by 6 bases, the J end by 7 bases, with 18 bases between. The CDR3 contains 14 residues. The CDR3 region is CASRAAGSPDEAFF. CDR3 bases: TGTGCCAGCAGGGCCGCCGGGTCCCCCGATGAAGCTTTCTTT.

The V and J genes are TRBV29-1 and TRBJ2-3; 7 nucleotides align to TRBD2. CDR3 length equals 14 residues. V lost 6 bases to trimming and J lost 5 bases; unmatched junction nucleotides: 11. Looked up from germline, CDR1 is SQVTM and CDR2 is ANQGSEA. The CDR3 reads CSVGRTGGLDTQYF. The CDR3 nucleotides are TGCAGCGTAGGGAGGACGGGGGGATTAGATACGCAGTATTTT.

This clone has a handful of counts. CDR3 region: CASEQGYSGNTIYF. The DNA of the CDR3 is TGTGCCAGCGAACAGGGCTACTCTGGAAACACCATATATTTT. V gene TRBV18 combines with J gene TRBJ1-3, with D maybe TRBD1 (6 bases). Between the trimmed V and J ends, which lost 8 bases and 0 bases, there was a span of 11 bases. The CDR3 is 14 residues long. Germline loops: CDR1 KGHSH, CDR2 LQKENI.

The chain is built from TRBV28 and TRBJ2-1, with 8 positions matching TRBD1. CDR1 MDHEN and CDR2 SYDVKM come from the germline V gene. The CDR3 extends over 14 amino acids. The ends lost 4 bases at V and 9 bases at J; junction bases unmatched: 8. Written as DNA, the CDR3 is TGTGCCAGCAGTTCCCCGGGACAGGCGGGTGAGCAGTTCTTC. The encoded protein is CASSSPGQAGEQFF.

V gene TRBV9 combines with J gene TRBJ2-5, with TRBD2 identical over 7 bases. This CDR3 contains 16 residues. Germline CDR1 reads SGDLS; CDR2 reads YYNGEE. With V trimmed by 4 bases and J by 1 base, 10 bases remained unmatched. The CDR3 protein is CASSLSAGRGQETQYF. The CDR3 bases are TGTGCCAGCAGCCTTTCGGCAGGGAGGGGCCAAGAGACCCAGTACTTC. Looking up the rest from reference TRBV9 and TRBJ2-5 gives the full variable domain: DSGVTQTPKHLITATGQRVTLRCSPRSGDLSVYWYQQSLDQGLQFLIQYYNGEERAKGNILERFSAQQFPDLHSELNLSSLELGDSALYFCASSLSAGRGQETQYFGPGTRLLVL.

The sample holds a few counts of this clone. This chain uses TRBV5-1 with TRBJ2-3; D is undetermined. Germline CDR1 and CDR2: SGHRS and YFSETQ. This CDR3 is 16 amino acids long. The V end lost 4 bases, the J end lost 1 base, and 16 bases lay between the germline ends. The CDR3 nucleotides read TGCGCCAGCAGCGCGAGTCCGGTAACGGGCACAGATACGCAGTATTTT. Translated: CASSASPVTGTDTQYF.

This clone was seen only a few times. The chain links TRBV29-1 to TRBJ1-3; no definite D call. Germline V gene sequence: CDR1 SQVTM, CDR2 ANQGSEA. The CDR3 has 12 amino acids. The V gene lost 4 bases and the J gene lost 9 bases, with 13 bases spanning the gap. The chain's CDR3 is CSVVWAGGTIYF. DNA for the CDR3: TGCAGCGTTGTTTGGGCGGGAGGCACCATATATTTT.

In its sample, this clone was seen a few times. The gene calls are TRBV7-9 and TRBJ2-5; weak D call: TRBD1 (6 bases). V was clipped by 5 bases and J by 5 bases, with 15 bases between them. There are 14 residues in the CDR3. Germline loops: CDR1 SEHNR, CDR2 FQNEAQ (reference sequence). CDR3 nucleotide sequence: TGTGCCAGCAGCCCCTTAGGGGGAAGGGAGACCCAGTACTTC. The encoded protein is CASSPLGGRETQYF.

This clone was observed a handful of times. V and J are TRBV2 and TRBJ2-3, with a tentative D call TRBD2 (5 bases). V lost 6 bases to trimming and J lost 1 base, with 11 bases between them. CDR3 length equals 14 residues. The germline gives CDR1 SNHLY, CDR2 FYNNEI. The CDR3 region is CASSLMRGTDTQYF. As DNA, the CDR3 is TGTGCCAGCAGCCTCATGCGGGGCACAGATACGCAGTATTTT.